Below, 10 T cell receptor beta chains from the same sample are listed, as sequenced in a study of blood T cell repertoires in COVID-19. The data were produced by immunoSEQ multiplex PCR, yet TCRdb's version contains in-frame clones alone and is incomplete. The sample records about 270,000 clones, about 81% being singletons. Sequenced material: peripheral blood. The receptor source for this set is a human donor with COVID-19, enrolled during active disease. The donor label of this sample is uncertain.

This chain links TRBV19 with TRBJ2-2; TRBD1 agrees at 7 bases. With V trimmed by 3 bases and J by 3 bases, 4 bases remained unmatched. Germline V gene data show CDR1 as LNHDA and CDR2 as SQIVND (reference sequence). This CDR3 contains 15 residues. CDR3 loop: CASSIKGGDTGELFF. The CDR3 DNA sequence: TGTGCCAGTAGTATTAAAGGGGGCGACACCGGGGAGCTGTTTTTT.

This chain joins TRBV7-2 and TRBJ2-2, with no clear D. The length of the CDR3 is 14 residues. V gave up 6 bases and J gave up 5 bases, with 13 bases separating them. Germline assignment: CDR1 SGHTA and CDR2 FQGNSA. CDR3 amino acids: CASRYTQWTGELFF. The CDR3 nucleotides read TGTGCCAGCAGGTATACCCAGTGGACCGGGGAGCTGTTTTTT.

The chain couples TRBV11-2 to TRBJ2-7; a possible D gene is TRBD1 (5 bases). V dropped 0 bases and J dropped 3 bases, with 15 bases sitting between them. The CDR3 is 16 amino acids. Per germline, CDR1 SGHAT and CDR2 FQNNGV. CDR3 region: CASSLDVGAGYYEQYF. Here the CDR3 DNA reads TGTGCCAGCAGCTTAGATGTTGGGGCAGGGTACTACGAGCAGTACTTC.

The chain has TRBV5-1 and TRBJ2-5, with TRBD2 as a possible D gene (5 bases). Trimming removed 0 bases at V and 3 bases at J, with 9 bases between. Germline V CDR1 and CDR2: SGHRS, YFSETQ. The CDR3 spans 14 residues. The CDR3 region is CASSLAREKETQYF. CDR3 nucleotides: TGCGCCAGCAGCTTGGCAAGGGAGAAAGAGACCCAGTACTTC.

J is TRBJ1-4 and V is TRBV6-2 or TRBV6-3, with D maybe TRBD1 (5 bases). The V and J ends lost 3 bases and 3 bases respectively, with 11 bases between them. Germline V gives CDR1 MNHEY, CDR2 SVGEGT. There are 15 residues in the CDR3. CDR3 amino acids: CASSYLGEANEKLFF. In nucleotides, the CDR3 is TGTGCCAGCAGTTATCTAGGGGAGGCTAATGAAAAACTGTTTTTT.

The chain couples TRBV5-1 to TRBJ2-5, with 11 bases fitting TRBD2. J lost 4 bases, V lost 2 bases, and 4 bases had no gene match. The CDR3 length is 15 residues. CDR1 and CDR2 (germline): SGHRS, YFSETQ. In DNA, the CDR3 is TGCGCCAGCAGCTTTCTAGCGGGAGGTAGAGAGACCCAGTACTTC. Its protein is CASSFLAGGRETQYF.

The rearrangement joins TRBV30 to TRBJ2-7; tentatively, D is TRBD2 (6 bases). The V gene lost 5 bases and the J gene lost 4 bases, with 24 bases spanning the gap. The CDR3 is 16 residues long. Germline CDR1 GTSNPN, CDR2 SVGIG (reference sequence). The CDR3 region has the DNA TGTGCCTGGCCCCTTAGAAGCACTAGCATCGAGTACGAGCAGTACTTC. It yields the protein CAWPLRSTSIEYEQYF.

This clone was found once. The gene calls are TRBV7-2 and TRBJ1-3, with 8 bases fitting TRBD1. Germline V CDR1 and CDR2: SGHTA, FQGNSA. J was trimmed by 3 bases and V by 0 bases; bases with no gene match: 7. CDR3 size: 17 residues. CDR3: CASSLALQGALGNTIYF. For the CDR3, the DNA is TGTGCCAGCAGCTTAGCGCTGCAGGGGGCGCTTGGAAACACCATATATTTT.

The chain recombines TRBV30 with TRBJ1-5; possible D gene TRBD1, 5 bases. Trimming took 2 bases from V and 4 from J, leaving 9 bases between them. The CDR3 runs 13 residues. Germline V gene sequence: CDR1 GTSNPN, CDR2 SVGIG (reference sequence). The CDR3: CAWSPGLNQPQHF. CDR3 DNA sequence: TGTGCCTGGAGTCCAGGGTTGAATCAGCCCCAGCATTTT.

This clone was counted only a few times. The chain links TRBV7-8 to TRBJ1-3; 8 bases map to TRBD1. The CDR3 totals 15 residues. Germline-derived CDR1 and CDR2 are SGHVS and FQNEAQ. With 4 bases clipped from V and 2 bases from J, the junction kept 4 bases outside the gene matches. The chain's CDR3 is CASSSDRAAGNTIYF. The CDR3 DNA is TGTGCCAGCAGCTCGGACAGGGCGGCTGGAAACACCATATATTTT.